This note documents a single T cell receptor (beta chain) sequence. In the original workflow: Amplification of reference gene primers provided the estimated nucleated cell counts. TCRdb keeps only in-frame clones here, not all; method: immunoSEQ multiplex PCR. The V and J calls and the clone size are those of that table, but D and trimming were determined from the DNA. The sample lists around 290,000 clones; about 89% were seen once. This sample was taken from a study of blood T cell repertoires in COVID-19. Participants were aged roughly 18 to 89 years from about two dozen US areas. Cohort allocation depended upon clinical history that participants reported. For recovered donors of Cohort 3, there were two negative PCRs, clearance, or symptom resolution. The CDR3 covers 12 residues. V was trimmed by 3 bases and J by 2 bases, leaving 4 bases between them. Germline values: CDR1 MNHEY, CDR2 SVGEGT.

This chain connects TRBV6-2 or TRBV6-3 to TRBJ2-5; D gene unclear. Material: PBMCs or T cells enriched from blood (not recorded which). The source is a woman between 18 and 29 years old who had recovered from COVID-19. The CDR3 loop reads CASSYPQETQYF. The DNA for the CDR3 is TGTGCCAGCAGTTATCCTCAAGAGACCCAGTACTTC.